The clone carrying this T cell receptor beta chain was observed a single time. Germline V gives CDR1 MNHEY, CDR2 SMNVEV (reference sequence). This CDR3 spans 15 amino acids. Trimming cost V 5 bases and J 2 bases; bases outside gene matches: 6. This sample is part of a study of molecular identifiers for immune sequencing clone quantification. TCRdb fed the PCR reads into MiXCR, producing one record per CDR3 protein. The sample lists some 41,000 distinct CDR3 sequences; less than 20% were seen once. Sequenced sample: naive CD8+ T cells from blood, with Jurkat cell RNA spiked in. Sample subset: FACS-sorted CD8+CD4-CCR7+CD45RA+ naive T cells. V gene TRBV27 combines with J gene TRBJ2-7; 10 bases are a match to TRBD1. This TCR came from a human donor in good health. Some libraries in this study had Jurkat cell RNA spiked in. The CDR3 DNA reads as TGTGCCAGCAGTCCCTGGGACAGGGGTCCCTACGAGCAGTACTTC. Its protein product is CASSPWDRGPYEQYF.